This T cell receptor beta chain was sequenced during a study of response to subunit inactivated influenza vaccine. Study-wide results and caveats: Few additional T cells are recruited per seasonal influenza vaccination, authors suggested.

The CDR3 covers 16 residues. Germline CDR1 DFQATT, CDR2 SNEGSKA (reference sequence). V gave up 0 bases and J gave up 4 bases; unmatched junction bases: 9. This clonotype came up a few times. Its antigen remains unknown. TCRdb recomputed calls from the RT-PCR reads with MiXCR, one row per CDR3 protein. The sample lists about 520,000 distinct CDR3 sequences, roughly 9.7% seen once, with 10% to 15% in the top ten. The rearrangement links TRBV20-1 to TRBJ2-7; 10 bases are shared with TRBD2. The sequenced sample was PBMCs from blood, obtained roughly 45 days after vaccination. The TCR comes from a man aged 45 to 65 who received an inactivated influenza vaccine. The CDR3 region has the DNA TGCAGTGCTAGAGATTCAACTAGCGGGGCGACTTACGAGCAGTACTTC. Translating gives CSARDSTSGATYEQYF.